This record covers a single T cell receptor (beta chain). Measured with immunoSEQ multiplex PCR; TCRdb has only the in-frame clones, and not every one. The table shows 65,000 to 90,000 clones, with roughly 90% occurring only once. This sample was taken from a study of blood T cell repertoires in COVID-19. CDR3 length equals 16 residues. Germline trimming cut 8 bases from V and 0 bases from J; bases unmatched to any gene: 10. Per the germline V gene, CDR1 is LNHDA and CDR2 is SQIVND (reference sequence). This clonotype was sampled from a man of 80 years or more with COVID-19, enrolled during active disease. The chain uses TRBV19 and TRBJ1-3, with 7 bases lining up with TRBD1. Sequencing input: peripheral blood. The CDR3 nucleotides are TGTGCCAGTCAAATCACAGGGGCCAGCTCTGGAAACACCATATATTTT. Translating it yields CASQITGASSGNTIYF.